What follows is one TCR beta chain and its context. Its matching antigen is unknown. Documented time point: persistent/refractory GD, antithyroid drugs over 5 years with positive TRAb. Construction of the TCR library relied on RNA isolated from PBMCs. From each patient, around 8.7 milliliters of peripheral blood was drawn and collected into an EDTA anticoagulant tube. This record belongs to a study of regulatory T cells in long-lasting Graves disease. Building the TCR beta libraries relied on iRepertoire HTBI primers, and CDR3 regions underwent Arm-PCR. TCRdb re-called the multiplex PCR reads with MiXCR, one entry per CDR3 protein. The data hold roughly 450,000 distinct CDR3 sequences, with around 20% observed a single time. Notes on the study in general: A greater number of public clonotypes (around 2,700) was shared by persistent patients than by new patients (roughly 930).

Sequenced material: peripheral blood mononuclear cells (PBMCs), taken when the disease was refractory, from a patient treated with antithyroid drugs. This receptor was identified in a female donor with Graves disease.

The CDR3 spells CASSRQIDQPQHF. Here the CDR3 DNA reads TGTGCCAGCAGTCGGCAGATAGATCAGCCCCAGCATTTT. The chain carries TRBV28 and TRBJ1-5; D gene ambiguous. Germline lookup yields CDR1 MDHEN and CDR2 SYDVKM. The V gene lost 5 bases and the J gene lost 5 bases, with 10 bases spanning the gap. The length of the CDR3 is 13 residues.